Listed below are T cell receptor beta chains from one sample, sequenced in a study of T cell responses to AZD1222 COVID-19 vaccine. Repertoires were generated with immunoSEQ multiplex PCR, while TCRdb's copy carries only in-frame clones and drops some. The table records approximately 190,000 clones, under 95% of them present only once. Specimen: peripheral blood, collected on day 0 of AZD1222 vaccination. The receptors were sampled from an adult in good health. Both conserved end residues are trimmed from each CDR3. Fields, in order: V gene, J gene, D gene, CDR3 protein. D genes are given only for firm matches.

>TRBV28|TRBJ2-1|NA
ASSLYSEQF
>TRBV3-1/TRBV3-2|TRBJ1-4|NA
ASSQERSQGGWELNEKLF
>TRBV3-1/TRBV3-2|TRBJ2-7|NA
ASSAVASYEQY
>TRBV9|TRBJ1-3|NA
ASSVSKRGGTGNTIY
>TRBV7-2|TRBJ1-1|NA
ASSLVWGMAGTEAF
>TRBV28|TRBJ1-5|TRBD1
ASRRGQGGSQPQH
>TRBV7-9|TRBJ2-2|TRBD1
ASSGQGGTGELF
>TRBV2|TRBJ2-3|NA
ASSVITDTQY
>TRBV7-2|TRBJ2-1|NA
ASSLQRGWDNEQF
>TRBV29-1|TRBJ2-3|NA
SVPPRASRADTQY
>TRBV19|TRBJ1-6|TRBD1
ASSMRDRVDSPLH
>TRBV29-1|TRBJ2-5|NA
SVDWGEETQY
>TRBV5-4|TRBJ1-5|TRBD1
ASSLGGPDSNQPQH
>TRBV21-1|TRBJ1-6|NA
ASSKAARENSPLH
>TRBV18|TRBJ1-6|NA
ASSPKTGGSPLH
>TRBV6-1|TRBJ1-1|NA
ASSQTAMNTEAF
>TRBV6-1|TRBJ2-1|NA
ASSEHPGLGNEQF
>TRBV7-8|TRBJ1-6|NA
ASSLGDLNSPLH
>TRBV19|TRBJ2-1|NA
ASSDPGASDNEQF
>TRBV21-1|TRBJ2-2|NA
ASSKVASRTSLTGELF
>TRBV27|TRBJ1-4|NA
ASSFAGHKGSGQWEEKLF
>TRBV7-9|TRBJ1-1|NA
ASSSGQWEAF
>TRBV11-2|TRBJ2-3|TRBD2
ASSPGTSGSGDTQY
>TRBV5-6|TRBJ1-1|TRBD1
ASSLRTGIMNTEAF
>TRBV25-1|TRBJ1-1|NA
ASSDLAGAGTEAF
>TRBV10-3|TRBJ1-2|NA
AISEGGVIYGYT
>TRBV6-2/TRBV6-3|TRBJ2-3|NA
ASSYLRGAGTDTQY
>TRBV7-6|TRBJ1-5|NA
ASSPHNQPQH
>TRBV5-1|TRBJ2-1|TRBD1
ASSQGQGGSYNEQF
>TRBV7-9|TRBJ2-2|NA
ASSPGAGNTGELF
>TRBV27|TRBJ1-1|NA
ASSLVLGTEAF
>TRBV7-9|TRBJ2-1|TRBD2
ASSRNIAGGPGYNEQF
>TRBV6-5|TRBJ2-2|NA
ASSSVGGNTGELF
>TRBV7-2|TRBJ1-5|NA
ASSSPGLNQPQH
>TRBV9|TRBJ2-2|NA
ASSVAQGGTGELF
>TRBV19|TRBJ1-5|NA
ASSSPGGLGNQPQH
>TRBV28|TRBJ2-2|TRBD1
ASSSGTGDTGELF
>TRBV7-9|TRBJ2-7|NA
ASSSQTGPTYEQY
>TRBV5-1|TRBJ1-1|NA
ASSLDTRKTEAF
>TRBV10-1|TRBJ1-1|TRBD1
ASTPDRHGAEAF
>TRBV7-2|TRBJ2-7|TRBD2
ASSLPAGEISYEQY
>TRBV6-5|TRBJ1-5|TRBD1
ASSRTGRVQPQH
>TRBV12-3/TRBV12-4|TRBJ1-6|NA
ASSQGRNSPLH
>TRBV6-5|TRBJ2-7|NA
ASSSQGPLWYEQY
>TRBV6-5|TRBJ1-2|NA
ASSYSRFYGEGYT